This T cell receptor (beta chain) comes out of a study of blood T cell repertoires in COVID-19. Study in general: Sources were T cells, B-cell-depleted T cells, or PBMCs; the material itself was cDNA or gDNA.

Repertoires were generated with immunoSEQ multiplex PCR, while TCRdb's copy carries only in-frame clones and drops some. Of 150,000 or so clones in the sample, 93% are singletons; the top ten hold 2%. This CDR3 has 16 residues. Trimming took off 4 bases at V and 3 bases at J, with 15 bases between the two ends. CDR1 and CDR2 from the germline V gene are LNHDA and SQIVND (reference sequence). The chain recombines TRBV19 with TRBJ1-4; TRBD1 is a possible D gene (5 bases). Sequences were obtained from peripheral blood. This clonotype was sampled from a woman aged 60-75 years with COVID-19, enrolled during active disease. CDR3 in DNA: TGTGCCAGTAGTACACCTCTCAGGGCAGCTAATGAAAAACTGTTTTTT. Translated: CASSTPLRAANEKLFF.